The clone carrying this T cell receptor (beta chain) has only a few counts. The antigen is undetermined. TCRdb reprocessed the reads with MiXCR, giving one entry per CDR3 protein. Seen here are hundreds of thousands of distinct CDR3 sequences, about a third observed once, and the top ten hold over 13%. The data stem from a study of T cell repertoires in cytomegalovirus infection. Study-level information: CMV epitopes in the study were HLA-C-restricted (recently identified) and HLA-B-restricted (well studied). Overall study findings and caveats: Cumulative public TCR beta family frequency identified carriers of CMV plus the relevant HLA. In two of eight donors, the top clonotype was HLA-C-restricted CMV-specific.

The CDR3 is 16 amino acids. V was trimmed by 0 bases and J by 1 base, leaving 12 bases between them. Looked up from germline, CDR1 is MGHRA and CDR2 is YSYEKL. The chain has TRBV4-1 and TRBJ1-1; tentatively, D is TRBD1 (5 bases). The material was cultured CD8+ T cells from PBMCs, obtained from culture after CMV antigen stimulation. The clonotype originates from a human donor in good health (CMV status not recorded). Some clones in this sample may be carry-over from other donors' samples. The CDR3 DNA is TGCGCCAGCAGCCAAGATAAGGTCGGGGGGAACACTGAAGCTTTCTTT. Amino acids: CASSQDKVGGNTEAFF.